This is a list of T cell receptor beta chains from one sample in a study of CD8 T cells in ankylosing spondylitis. TCRdb re-called the 5' RACE reads through MiXCR, storing one row per CDR3 protein. In the table there are around 150,000 distinct CDR3 sequences, approximately 20% of which are singletons. The sample comprised blood, either unsorted or a sorted T cell fraction (not recorded which). The receptors were gathered from a male donor with ankylosing spondylitis or in good health (not recorded which). The CDR3 runs from the conserved cysteine through the conserved F or W. The D gene is left open where the match is weak. Not every row has a clone size; where given, it reads once, few, many or a size class.

j_call clone_size v_call d_call cdr3_aa cdr3_nt
TRBJ1-4 once TRBV28 . CASSRGQKNEKLFF TGTGCCAGCAGCCGAGGACAGAAGAATGAAAAACTGTTTTTT
TRBJ1-5 many TRBV5-1 . CASSLVPVNQPQHF TGCGCCAGCAGCTTAGTTCCAGTCAATCAGCCCCAGCATTTT
TRBJ2-1 . TRBV11-2 . CASSSRNNEQFF TGTGCCAGCAGCTCCCGAAACAATGAGCAGTTCTTC
TRBJ2-1 few TRBV6-1 TRBD2 CASSPAGGGEQFF TGTGCCAGCAGTCCAGCGGGGGGCGGTGAGCAGTTCTTC
TRBJ2-7 once TRBV7-9 TRBD2 CASSSRDYSYEQYF TGTGCCAGCAGCTCCCGGGACTACTCCTACGAGCAGTACTTC
TRBJ2-2 . TRBV12-3/TRBV12-4 . CASTLFMGRSGELFF TGTGCCAGCACCCTATTTATGGGGCGGTCCGGGGAGCTGTTTTTT
TRBJ1-2 . TRBV20-1 . CSAPAGHTF TGCAGTGCTCCTGCAGGCCACACCTTC
TRBJ1-1 many TRBV10-3 TRBD1 CAISEPLGAGGTTEAFF TGTGCCATCAGTGAGCCGCTTGGGGCAGGGGGTACGACTGAAGCTTTCTTT
TRBJ1-4 many TRBV5-1 . CASSAETLTVNEKLFF TGCGCCAGCAGCGCCGAGACGCTGACAGTAAATGAAAAACTGTTTTTT
TRBJ2-5 . TRBV7-6 . CASSFTPKETQYF TGTGCCAGCAGCTTTACCCCGAAAGAGACCCAGTACTTC
TRBJ1-1 many TRBV12-3/TRBV12-4 . CASSFRVFRGKNTEAFF TGTGCCAGCAGTTTTAGAGTATTCCGGGGGAAAAACACTGAAGCTTTCTTT
TRBJ2-1 few TRBV28 TRBD2 CASSFGGRAYEQFF TGTGCCAGCAGTTTCGGCGGGAGGGCATATGAGCAGTTCTTC
TRBJ2-5 many TRBV4-1 . CASSQDVWRIQETQYF TGCGCCAGCAGCCAAGATGTTTGGCGGATCCAAGAGACCCAGTACTTC
TRBJ1-5 many TRBV4-1 . CASSPVVSSNQPQHF TGCGCCAGCAGCCCGGTCGTCAGTAGCAATCAGCCCCAGCATTTT
TRBJ2-5 . TRBV5-1 . CASSFSALQETQYF TGCGCCAGCAGCTTCTCGGCGCTCCAAGAGACCCAGTACTTC
TRBJ1-4 . TRBV6-5 . CASSYLGANEKLFF TGTGCCAGCAGTTATTTGGGGGCTAATGAAAAACTGTTTTTT
TRBJ1-1 . TRBV11-2 . CASSLDRVVTEAFF TGTGCCAGCAGCTTAGACAGGGTGGTGACTGAAGCTTTCTTT
TRBJ1-1 many TRBV2 . CASESSGTGGEAFF TGTGCCAGCGAGTCCTCGGGAACTGGGGGCGAAGCTTTCTTT
TRBJ2-1 few TRBV20-1 . CTLSQGGNEQFF TGCACACTCAGTCAGGGGGGCAATGAGCAGTTCTTC
TRBJ1-2 once TRBV28 . CASSLTGRGYGYTF TGTGCCAGCAGTTTAACAGGCAGGGGCTATGGCTACACCTTC
TRBJ1-1 many TRBV5-1 . CASSRDTSNTEAFF TGCGCCAGCAGCCGGGACACCTCGAACACTGAAGCTTTCTTT
TRBJ2-1 few TRBV11-2 . CASSLGRINEQFF TGTGCCAGCAGCTTAGGTAGGATCAATGAGCAGTTCTTC
TRBJ2-2 many TRBV20-1 . CSASKGLRTGELFF TGCAGTGCTAGCAAGGGGTTGAGAACCGGGGAGCTGTTTTTT
TRBJ2-7 . TRBV28 TRBD1 CASSSYRDSPSYEQYF TGTGCCAGCAGCTCGTATAGGGACAGCCCTTCCTACGAGCAGTACTTC
TRBJ2-1 . TRBV9 . CASSDGTFYNEQFF TGTGCCAGCAGCGACGGGACATTCTACAATGAGCAGTTCTTC
TRBJ1-6 . TRBV10-3 . CAISAISRVALHF TGTGCCATCAGTGCGATCAGCCGGGTCGCCCTCCACTTT
TRBJ1-3 . TRBV2 . CASSERAGLSGNTIYF TGTGCCAGCAGTGAGAGGGCGGGATTGTCTGGAAACACCATATATTTT
TRBJ2-2 many TRBV27 . CASSPPVFRGRNTGELFF TGTGCCAGCAGCCCACCTGTTTTTAGGGGCAGGAACACCGGGGAGCTGTTTTTT
TRBJ2-3 many TRBV29-1 TRBD1 CSVQRQGKDTQYF TGCAGCGTCCAGAGACAGGGGAAAGATACGCAGTATTTT
TRBJ1-1 many TRBV20-1 . CSARPRGMNTEAFF TGCAGTGCTCGCCCCCGGGGGATGAACACTGAAGCTTTCTTT
TRBJ1-2 . TRBV28 TRBD1 CASSDRVDGYTF TGTGCCAGTTCTGACAGGGTCGATGGCTACACCTTC
TRBJ2-4 . TRBV3-1 . CASSQERGGTKNIQYF TGTGCCAGCAGCCAAGAGAGGGGGGGAACCAAAAACATTCAGTACTTC
TRBJ2-3 many TRBV10-3 TRBD2 CAISWTSGRTSTDTQYF TGTGCCATCAGTTGGACTAGCGGTCGAACTAGCACAGATACGCAGTATTTT
TRBJ2-2 few TRBV20-1 TRBD1 CSAWTGGELFF TGCAGTGCCTGGACAGGCGGGGAGCTGTTTTTT
TRBJ2-3 many TRBV12-3/TRBV12-4 TRBD2 CASSPGERGTLSTDTQYF TGTGCCAGCAGTCCCGGAGAGCGGGGGACTTTGAGCACAGATACGCAGTATTTT
TRBJ2-3 . TRBV29-1 . CSTNLGGSTDTQYF TGCAGCACAAACCTTGGGGGGAGCACAGATACGCAGTATTTT
TRBJ2-7 few TRBV5-8 . CASSLGRVYEQYF TGTGCCAGCAGCTTGGGCAGGGTGTACGAGCAGTACTTC